This TCR beta chain was documented in a study of human T cells and chemical hapten exposure. Study in general: From small differences in pooled library volume came most of the variation in per-sample TCR yields.

CDR1 and CDR2 from the germline V gene are MNHNY and SVGAGI (reference sequence). CDR3 length equals 16 residues. V was clipped by 5 bases and J by 7 bases, with 21 bases between them. Unfractionated whole blood was the source of the extracted total RNA. This clonotype showed up just a few times. As yet, its antigen is unknown. Study-wide points: TCRs at a frequency above 1 in 1000 stayed unchanged with DPC sensitization.

Individual cDNA molecules (in the library) carried attached unique molecular identifiers. Authors' analysis steps: Sample TCR counts, which ranged from roughly 20,000 to 750,000, had a median of approximately 95,000. MiXCR, applied by TCRdb to the 5' RACE reads, yields one record per CDR3 protein. The V and J calls were not made by the authors but by TCRdb's processing. The sample yields approximately 110,000 distinct CDR3 sequences, 19% seen once. The gene calls are TRBV6-6 and TRBJ2-1; D is unresolved. The source of this sequence is a human donor in good health. CDR3 bases: TGTGCCAGCAGTGCCCCAGTGGCGAGGTTGAAGAATGAGCAGTTCTTC. Amino acid sequence: CASSAPVARLKNEQFF.